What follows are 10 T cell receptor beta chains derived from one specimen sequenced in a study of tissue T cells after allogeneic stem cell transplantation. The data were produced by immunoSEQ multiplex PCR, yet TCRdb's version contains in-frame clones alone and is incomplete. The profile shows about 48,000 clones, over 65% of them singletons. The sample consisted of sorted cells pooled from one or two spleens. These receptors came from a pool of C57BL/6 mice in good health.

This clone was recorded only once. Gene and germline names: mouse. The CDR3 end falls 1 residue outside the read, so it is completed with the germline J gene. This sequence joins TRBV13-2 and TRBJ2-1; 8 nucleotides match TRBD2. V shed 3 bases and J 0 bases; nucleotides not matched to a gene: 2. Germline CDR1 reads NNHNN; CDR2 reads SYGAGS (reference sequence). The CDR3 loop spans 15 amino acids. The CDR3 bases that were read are TGTGCCAGCGGTGTCGGACTGGGTAACTATGCTGAGCAGTTC. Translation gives CASGVGLGNYAEQF. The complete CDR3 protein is CASGVGLGNYAEQFF.

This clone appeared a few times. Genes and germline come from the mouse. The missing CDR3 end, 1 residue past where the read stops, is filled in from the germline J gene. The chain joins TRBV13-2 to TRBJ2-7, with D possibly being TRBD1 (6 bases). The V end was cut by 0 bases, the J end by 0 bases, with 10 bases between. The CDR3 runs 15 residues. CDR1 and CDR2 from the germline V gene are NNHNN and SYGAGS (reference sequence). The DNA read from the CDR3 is TGTGCCAGCGGTGATGTCGGACAGAGCTCCTATGAACAGTAC. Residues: CASGDVGQSSYEQY. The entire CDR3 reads CASGDVGQSSYEQYF.

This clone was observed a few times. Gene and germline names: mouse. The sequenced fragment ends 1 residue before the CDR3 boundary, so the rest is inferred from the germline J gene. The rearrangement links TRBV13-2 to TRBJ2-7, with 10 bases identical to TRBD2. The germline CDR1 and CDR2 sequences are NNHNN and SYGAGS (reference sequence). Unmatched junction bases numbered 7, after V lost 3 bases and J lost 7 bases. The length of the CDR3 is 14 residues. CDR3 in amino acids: CASGVGLGVGEQYF. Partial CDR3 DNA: TGTGCCAGCGGTGTCGGACTGGGGGTAGGGGAACAGTAC.

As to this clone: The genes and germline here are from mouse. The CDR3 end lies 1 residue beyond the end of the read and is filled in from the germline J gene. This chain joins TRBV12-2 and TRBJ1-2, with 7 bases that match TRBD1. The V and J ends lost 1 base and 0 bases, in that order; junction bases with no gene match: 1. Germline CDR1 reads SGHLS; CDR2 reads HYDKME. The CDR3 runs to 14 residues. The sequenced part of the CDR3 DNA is TGTGCCAGCTCTCTAGACAGGGCAAACTCCGACTACACC. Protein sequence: CASSLDRANSDYT. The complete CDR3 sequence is CASSLDRANSDYTF.

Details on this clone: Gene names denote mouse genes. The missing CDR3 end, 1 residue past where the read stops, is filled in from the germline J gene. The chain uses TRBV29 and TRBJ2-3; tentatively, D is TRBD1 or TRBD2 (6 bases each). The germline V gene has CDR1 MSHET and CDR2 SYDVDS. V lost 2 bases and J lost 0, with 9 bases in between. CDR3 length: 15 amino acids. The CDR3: CASSLPGASAETLYF. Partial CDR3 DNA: TGTGCTAGCAGTTTACCGGGGGCGAGTGCAGAAACGCTGTAT.

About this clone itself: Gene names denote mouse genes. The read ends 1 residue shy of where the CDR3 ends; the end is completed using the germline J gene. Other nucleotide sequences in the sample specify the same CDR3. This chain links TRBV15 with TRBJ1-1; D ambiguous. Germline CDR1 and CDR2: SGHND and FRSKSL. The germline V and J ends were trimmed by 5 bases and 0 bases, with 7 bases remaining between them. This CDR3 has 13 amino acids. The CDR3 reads CASSLQANTEVFF. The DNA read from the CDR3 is TGTGCCAGCAGTCTCCAAGCAAACACAGAAGTCTTC.

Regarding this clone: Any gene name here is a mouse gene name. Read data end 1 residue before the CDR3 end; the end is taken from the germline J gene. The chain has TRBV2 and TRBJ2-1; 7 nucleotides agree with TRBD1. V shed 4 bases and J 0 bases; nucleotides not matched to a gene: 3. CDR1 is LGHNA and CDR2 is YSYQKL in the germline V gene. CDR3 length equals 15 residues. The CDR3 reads CASSLRDSNYAEQFF. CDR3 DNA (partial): TGTGCCAGCAGCCTCCGGGACAGTAACTATGCTGAGCAGTTC.

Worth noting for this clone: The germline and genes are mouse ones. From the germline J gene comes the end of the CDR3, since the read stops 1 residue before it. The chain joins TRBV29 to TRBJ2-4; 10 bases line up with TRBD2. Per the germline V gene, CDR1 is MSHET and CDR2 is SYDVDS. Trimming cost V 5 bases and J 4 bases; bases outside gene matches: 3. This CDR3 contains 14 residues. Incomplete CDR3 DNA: TGTGCTAGCAGTCCTGGACTGGGGGAAAACACCTTGTAC. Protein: CASSPGLGENTLY. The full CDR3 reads CASSPGLGENTLYF.

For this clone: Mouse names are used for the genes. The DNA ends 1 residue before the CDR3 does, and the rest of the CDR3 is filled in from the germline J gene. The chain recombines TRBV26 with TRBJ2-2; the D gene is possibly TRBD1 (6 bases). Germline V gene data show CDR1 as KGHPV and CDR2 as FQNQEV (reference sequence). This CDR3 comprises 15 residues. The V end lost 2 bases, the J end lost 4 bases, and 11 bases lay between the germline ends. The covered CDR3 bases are TGTGCCAGCAGTCTGAGCAGGGGAGGCACCGGGCAGCTCTAC. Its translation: CASSLSRGGTGQLY. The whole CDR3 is CASSLSRGGTGQLYF.

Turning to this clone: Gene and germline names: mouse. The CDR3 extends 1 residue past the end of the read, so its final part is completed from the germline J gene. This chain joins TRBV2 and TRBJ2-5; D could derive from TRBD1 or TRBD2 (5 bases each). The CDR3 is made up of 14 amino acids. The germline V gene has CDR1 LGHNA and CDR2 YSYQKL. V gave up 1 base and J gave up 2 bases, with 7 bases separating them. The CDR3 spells CASSQVGRQDTQYF. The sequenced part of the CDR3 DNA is TGTGCCAGCAGCCAAGTGGGGCGCCAAGACACCCAGTAC.